The clone carrying this T cell receptor (beta chain) was recorded once. These data are taken from a study of shared clonotypes between healthy human individuals. Profiling relied on immunoSEQ multiplex PCR, and the TCRdb table lists in-frame clones only, not all of them. The sample lists some 2.1 million clones, about 95% seen once, with roughly 1% in the top ten. This CDR3 contains 12 residues. The V gene's germline CDR1 is GTSNPN and CDR2 SVGIG (reference sequence). V gave up 5 bases and J gave up 2 bases, with 10 bases separating them. Only CD45RO-negative cells positively selected for CCR7 counted as naive CD8 cells, so terminally differentiated effector memory CD45RA+ cells were excluded. The donors, all of them Caucasian adults, lived in Nashville, Tennessee.

V is TRBV30 and J is TRBJ2-7; a possible D gene is TRBD1 (6 bases). The TCR comes from a man aged 18 to 35 in good health. Sample: naive CD8+ T cells sorted from blood. The CDR3 reads CAWGTIAYEQYF. DNA of the CDR3: TGTGCCTGGGGGACAATAGCCTACGAGCAGTACTTC.